This TCR beta chain was documented in a study of cytomegalovirus exposure and HLA in healthy donors. On the study more broadly: Of 300 to 500 genotyped donors, approximately 84% clustered with self-reported Caucasian donors.

With 60 Vbeta and 13 Jbeta primers, the PCR was carried out. Measured with immunoSEQ multiplex PCR; TCRdb has only the in-frame clones, and not every one. The sample holds about 220,000 clones, about 79% seen once. Trimming at V came to 1 base and at J to 3 bases, leaving 4 bases not matched to a gene. The germline CDR1 and CDR2 sequences are LGHNA and YSLEER. CDR3 size: 16 residues. Despite likely unrecorded immune exposures, the donors were nominally healthy at the time of sampling. Sequencing was carried out using PBMCs. The receptor comes from a male donor in good health and CMV-seronegative. This chain joins TRBV4-3 and TRBJ2-5, with 11 bases aligning to TRBD2. CDR3 in amino acids: CASSQVVSGGEETQYF. The CDR3 nucleotides are TGCGCCAGCAGCCAAGTTGTTAGCGGGGGGGAAGAGACCCAGTACTTC.